The 29 T cell receptor beta chains reported below all come from one sample, sequenced in a study of blood T cell repertoires in COVID-19. The assay was immunoSEQ multiplex PCR, and TCRdb's table has in-frame clones only and misses some. Of about 74,000 clones in the sample, 84% were seen once. Sequencing used peripheral blood. These receptors all come from a man aged 45-65 years with active COVID-19.

The chain recombines TRBV2 with TRBJ2-2; weak D call: TRBD1 (5 bases). Germline V gene sequence: CDR1 SNHLY, CDR2 FYNNEI. The CDR3 extends over 12 amino acids. Trimming took off 8 bases at V and 6 bases at J, with 10 bases between the two ends. The CDR3 loop reads CASGADPGELFF. The CDR3 coding sequence is TGTGCCAGCGGGGCAGACCCCGGGGAGCTGTTTTTT.

V is TRBV6-1 and J is TRBJ2-1, with 7 bases that match TRBD2. CDR3 length equals 16 residues. V dropped 2 bases and J dropped 3; count of bases not matched to a gene: 7. Germline CDR1 and CDR2: MNHNS and SASEGT. The CDR3 here is CASSETLAEDYNEQFF. CDR3 DNA sequence: TGTGCCAGCAGTGAAACCCTAGCGGAGGACTACAATGAGCAGTTCTTC.

The chain couples TRBV7-2 to TRBJ2-5, with 14 bases aligning to TRBD2. Germline V gene lookup returns CDR1 SGHTA and CDR2 FQGNSA. After removal of 0 bases from V and 2 bases from J, the junction contained 5 bases not matched to a gene. The CDR3 consists of 18 residues. CDR3 protein: CASSLAGLAGGIQETQYF. In nucleotides, the CDR3 is TGTGCCAGCAGCTTAGCTGGACTAGCGGGGGGCATACAAGAGACCCAGTACTTC.

The chain is built from TRBV5-1 and TRBJ1-6; no clear D. The length of the CDR3 is 16 residues. Germline V gives CDR1 SGHRS, CDR2 YFSETQ. Between the trimmed V and J ends, which lost 0 bases and 0 bases, there was a span of 7 bases. The CDR3 spells CASSLVGSSYNSPLHF. CDR3 sequence (DNA): TGCGCCAGCAGCTTGGTTGGCAGCTCCTATAATTCACCCCTCCACTTT.

The V call is TRBV6-6, the J call TRBJ1-1; D is possibly TRBD1 (6 bases). V lost 4 bases, J lost 4 bases, and 16 bases lay in between. Per the germline V gene, CDR1 is MNHNY and CDR2 is SVGAGI (reference sequence). CDR3 length: 15 residues. For the CDR3, the DNA is TGTGCCAGCAGTTTCAGGGCCCAAGGGGGCACTGAAGCTTTCTTT. The encoded protein is CASSFRAQGGTEAFF.

V is TRBV29-1 and J is TRBJ1-2; a possible D gene is TRBD1 (5 bases). Germline CDR1 is SQVTM and CDR2 is ANQGSEA. The CDR3 extends over 12 amino acids. V was clipped by 7 bases and J by 3 bases, with 12 bases between them. In DNA, the CDR3 is TGCAGCGCACGCGGGACTCACTATGGCTACACCTTC. Protein sequence: CSARGTHYGYTF.

The chain uses TRBV13 and TRBJ2-7; tentative D call: TRBD2 (5 bases). CDR1 PRHDT and CDR2 FYEKMQ come from the germline V gene (reference sequence). V lost 5 bases to trimming and J lost 2 bases, with 13 bases between them. There are 14 residues in the CDR3. In DNA form, the CDR3 reads TGTGCCAGCAGCCTCAGAGGGTTCACCTACGAGCAGTACTTC. Amino acids: CASSLRGFTYEQYF.

This rearrangement joins TRBV6-5 to TRBJ2-1; D is possibly TRBD1 (5 bases). V lost 10 bases, J lost 0 bases, and 13 bases lay in between. The germline V gene encodes CDR1 MNHEY and CDR2 SVGAGI. CDR3 size: 14 residues. CDR3 amino acids: CATLGVPSYNEQFF. DNA for the CDR3: TGTGCCACTTTAGGGGTACCCTCCTACAATGAGCAGTTCTTC.

This rearrangement joins TRBV18 to TRBJ1-1, with unresolved D. The germline V gene has CDR1 KGHSH and CDR2 LQKENI. Trimming took 0 bases from V and 4 from J, leaving 6 bases between them. The CDR3 has 13 amino acids. DNA of the CDR3: TGTGCCAGCTCACCACCGGTGCGCACTGAAGCTTTCTTT. This encodes CASSPPVRTEAFF.

The rearrangement uses TRBV12-3 or TRBV12-4 and TRBJ2-3, with D perhaps TRBD1 (5 bases). The CDR3 sequence is 13 residues long. Trimming shortened V by 6 bases and J by 6 bases, and 13 bases separated the two germline ends. CDR3 sequence reads: CASSTTASDTQYF. CDR3 nucleotide sequence: TGTGCCAGCAGCACGACAGCGTCCGATACGCAGTATTTT.

The chain employs TRBV5-8 and TRBJ1-5, with 8 bases lining up with TRBD1. J lost 1 base, V lost 5 bases, and 8 bases had no gene match. Per the germline V gene, CDR1 is SGHTS and CDR2 is YDEGEE. This CDR3 is 16 amino acids long. The CDR3 loop is CASSRTGPLSNQPQHF. The CDR3 DNA reads TGTGCCAGCAGTCGGACAGGGCCCTTGAGCAATCAGCCCCAGCATTTT.

This clone turned up a few times. The chain is built from TRBV5-4 and TRBJ2-2; 9 bases map to TRBD2. The germline gives CDR1 SGHNT, CDR2 YYREEE (reference sequence). V was clipped by 4 bases and J by 1 base; unmatched bases: 8. The CDR3 has 17 residues. CDR3 DNA: TGTGCCAGCAGCCCGGCCGGGACTAGCAAGAACACCGGGGAGCTGTTTTTT. Amino acids: CASSPAGTSKNTGELFF.

The chain recombines TRBV3-1 (or the pseudogene TRBV3-2) with TRBJ1-6, with TRBD1 matching over 10 bases. Per the germline V gene, CDR1 is LGHDT and CDR2 is YNNKEL (reference sequence). V was pared by 1 base and J by 8 bases, with 2 bases of the junction left unmatched. The CDR3 has 15 residues. CDR3 region: CASSQGTGGDSPLHF. The DNA for the CDR3 is TGTGCCAGCAGCCAAGGGACAGGGGGGGATTCACCCCTCCACTTT.

The chain recombines TRBV10-2 with TRBJ2-2, with 15 nucleotides matching TRBD2. CDR1 and CDR2 from the germline V gene are WSHSY and SAAADI. The CDR3 has 20 amino acids. The ends lost 5 bases at V and 6 bases at J; junction bases unmatched: 16. Here the CDR3 reads CASSRGLAGGREGNAGELFF. The CDR3 region has the DNA TGCGCCAGCAGTCGAGGACTAGCGGGGGGGCGAGAGGGTAACGCCGGGGAGCTGTTTTTT.

This chain joins TRBV30 and TRBJ1-1; D remains unclear. V shed 2 bases and J shed 10 bases, with 20 bases lying between them. Germline V CDR1 and CDR2: GTSNPN, SVGIG (reference sequence). This CDR3 region has 14 residues. CDR3 region: CAWSRGPGLDLAFF. The CDR3 nucleotides are TGTGCCTGGAGTCGTGGGCCAGGCTTGGATTTAGCTTTCTTT.

This clone was seen a single time. The rearrangement uses TRBV19 and TRBJ1-4; D possibly corresponds to TRBD1 (5 bases). Germline V gives CDR1 LNHDA, CDR2 SQIVND (reference sequence). V dropped 4 bases and J dropped 6 bases, with 9 bases sitting between them. The CDR3 has 13 amino acids. The CDR3 coding sequence is TGTGCCAGTAGTACTTCAGGGTATGAAAAACTGTTTTTT. Residues: CASSTSGYEKLFF. Together with reference TRBV19 and TRBJ1-4, the CDR3 gives the full variable domain: DGGITQSPKYLFRKEGQNVTLSCEQNLNHDAMYWYRQDPGQGLRLIYYSQIVNDFQKGDIAEGYSVSREKKESFPLTVTSAQKNPTAFYLCASSTSGYEKLFFGSGTQLSVL.

The V and J genes are TRBV11-2 and TRBJ2-1, with D possibly matching TRBD2 (5 bases). Deletions cut 4 bases from V and 2 bases from J, with 21 bases between. Germline V gene data show CDR1 as SGHAT and CDR2 as FQNNGV. The length of the CDR3 is 18 residues. The CDR3 bases are TGTGCCAGCAGCTCCCCCCTAAGTGGGAGTCCCACCTACAATGAGCAGTTCTTC. Translated: CASSSPLSGSPTYNEQFF.

This clone was seen more than once but under ten times. J is TRBJ2-5 and V is TRBV5-1; D is undetermined. V was pared by 2 bases and J by 0 bases, with 5 bases between. The CDR3 covers 13 residues. Germline V lookup: CDR1 SGHRS, CDR2 YFSETQ. CDR3 in DNA: TGCGCCAGCAGCTTACAGTACCAAGAGACCCAGTACTTC. Translation: CASSLQYQETQYF.

V and J are TRBV21-1 and TRBJ1-5; TRBD1 is the table's D call, not checked against the DNA. TRBV21-1 has pseudogene status. The CDR3 spans 17 residues. The CDR3 is CASSKALGHYSNQPQHF. CDR3 DNA sequence: TGTGCCAGCAGCAAAGCCTTAGGACATTATAGCAATCAGCCCCAGCATTTT.

This chain uses TRBV7-8 with TRBJ1-2; the D gene is possibly TRBD1 (5 bases). Germline V gene data show CDR1 as SGHVS and CDR2 as FQNEAQ. The CDR3 spans 15 residues. V dropped 2 bases and J dropped 4 bases, with 14 bases sitting between them. The CDR3 region has the DNA TGTGCCAGCAGCTTAACCTCACAGGCGTCCTATGGCTACACCTTC. Protein: CASSLTSQASYGYTF.

V is TRBV5-8 and J is TRBJ2-3; the match to TRBD2 covers 7 bases. In germline, CDR1 is SGHTS, CDR2 YDEGEE. J was trimmed by 3 bases and V by 0 bases; bases with no gene match: 4. This CDR3 has 15 residues. CDR3 residues: CASSLGGSKTDTQYF. The CDR3 nucleotides read TGTGCCAGCAGCTTGGGCGGGAGTAAAACAGATACGCAGTATTTT.

This chain links TRBV3-1 (or the pseudogene TRBV3-2) with TRBJ1-3, with unresolved D. Germline loops: CDR1 LGHDT, CDR2 YNNKEL (reference sequence). The CDR3 length is 14 residues. V lost 1 base to trimming and J lost 1 base, with 5 bases between them. In DNA form, the CDR3 reads TGTGCCAGCAGCCAAGGGGCGTCTGGAAACACCATATATTTT. This gives the protein CASSQGASGNTIYF.

The sample holds one count of this clone. This chain joins TRBV6-5 and TRBJ1-2; D not resolved. CDR1 and CDR2 from the germline V gene are MNHEY and SVGAGI. The ends were cut back, 2 bases at V and 10 bases at J, with 14 bases in the middle. The CDR3 covers 13 residues. The CDR3 bases are TGTGCCAGCAGTTACAGTCCCCCAGCGTACTACACCTTC. Residues: CASSYSPPAYYTF.

The chain couples TRBV5-1 to TRBJ1-5; TRBD1 aligns across 7 bases. CDR3 length equals 15 residues. The V segment lost 4 bases and the J segment 8 bases; nucleotides outside the gene matches: 12. Looked up from germline, CDR1 is SGHRS and CDR2 is YFSETQ. Written as DNA, the CDR3 is TGCGCCAGCAGCGCAATGACAGGGCCGGAGGAGCCCCAGCATTTT. Its translation: CASSAMTGPEEPQHF.

CDR3 bases: TGTGCCAGCAGCACTGACCTAGGCCCTTATGGCTACACCTTC. It specifies CASSTDLGPYGYTF. The chain has TRBV7-2 and TRBJ1-2; D is unclear. Trimming took 5 bases from V and 5 from J, leaving 15 bases between them. The CDR3 length is 14 residues. Germline V gives CDR1 SGHTA, CDR2 FQGNSA. The complete variable domain, with remaining parts taken from reference TRBV7-2 and TRBJ1-2, reads GAGVSQSPSNKVTEKGKDVELRCDPISGHTALYWYRQSLGQGLEFLIYFQGNSAPDKSGLPSDRFSAERTGGSVSTLTIQRTQQEDSAVYLCASSTDLGPYGYTFGSGTRLTVV.

The V gene is TRBV19, the J gene TRBJ2-1; TRBD1 aligns across 10 bases. The CDR3 is 18 amino acids. Germline CDR1 reads LNHDA; CDR2 reads SQIVND (reference sequence). The ends lost 5 bases at V and 1 base at J; junction bases unmatched: 11. As DNA, the CDR3 is TGTGCCAGTAGTGGCCGGGACAGGGGAATAAAGTCCTACAATGAGCAGTTCTTC. Its protein is CASSGRDRGIKSYNEQFF.

J is TRBJ2-5 and V is TRBV5-6; TRBD2 agrees at 7 bases. J gave up 5 bases and V 3 bases, and 16 bases lay outside the gene matches. Looked up from germline, CDR1 is SGHDT and CDR2 is YYEEEE. CDR3 length equals 17 residues. The CDR3 nucleotides read TGTGCCAGCAGCTGGGCCCCGGTGTGGGGGGGTTACGAGACCCAGTACTTC. Protein product: CASSWAPVWGGYETQYF.

The chain links TRBV29-1 to TRBJ2-3, with no clear D. V lost 0 bases and J 0 bases, leaving 10 bases between the germline ends. The CDR3 is 15 residues long. Germline V gives CDR1 SQVTM, CDR2 ANQGSEA. The CDR3 sequence is CSVEDRESSTDTQYF. Here the CDR3 DNA reads TGCAGCGTTGAAGATCGAGAAAGTAGCACAGATACGCAGTATTTT.

This clone showed up just a few times. The rearrangement links TRBV9 to TRBJ2-2, with D uncertain. The germline V gene encodes CDR1 SGDLS and CDR2 YYNGEE. Trimming pared 2 bases from V and 1 base from J, leaving 9 bases between. The CDR3 is made up of 15 amino acids. The CDR3 nucleotides are TGTGCCAGCAGCGTTAGAACCGAGAACACCGGGGAGCTGTTTTTT. Its translation: CASSVRTENTGELFF.